This passage covers 14 T cell receptor beta chains from one sample sequenced in a study of breast tumors, draining lymph nodes, adjacent tissues. TCRdb reprocessed the multiplex PCR reads with MiXCR, giving one entry per CDR3 protein. The sample includes about 230,000 distinct CDR3 sequences, 32% of them seen just once. Breast cancer patients provided tissue from their axillary draining lymph nodes. Sample: axillary lymph node tissue. The receptors come from a female donor with breast cancer. Some clones in this sample may be carry-over from other donors' samples.

This clonotype was recorded many times. The chain joins TRBV7-2 to TRBJ2-3, with TRBD2 matching 7 bases. The CDR3 totals 15 residues. The germline V gene encodes CDR1 SGHTA and CDR2 FQGNSA. Germline trimming cut 5 bases from V and 4 bases from J; bases unmatched to any gene: 9. The CDR3 nucleotides are TGTGCCAGCAGCCGATATAGCGGGCGCTCAGATACGCAGTATTTT. Translating gives CASSRYSGRSDTQYF.

This chain uses TRBV7-2 with TRBJ2-2, with 8 bases that match TRBD2. The junction had 8 bases not matched to a gene; V was cut back by 5 bases and J by 6 bases. Germline loops: CDR1 SGHTA, CDR2 FQGNSA. The CDR3 contains 15 residues. CDR3 amino acids: CASSKRTSLSGELFF. CDR3 nucleotide sequence: TGTGCCAGCAGCAAAAGGACTAGCCTCTCCGGGGAGCTGTTTTTT.

This clonotype has more than one count but fewer than ten. This chain uses TRBV2 with TRBJ1-4, with no clear D. Trimming removed 2 bases at V and 8 bases at J, with 18 bases between. The length of the CDR3 is 16 residues. The germline V gene encodes CDR1 SNHLY and CDR2 FYNNEI. CDR3 residues: CASSESRSTRREKLFF. The CDR3 DNA follows: TGTGCCAGCAGTGAATCTAGATCAACCAGGCGGGAAAAACTGTTTTTT.

This clonotype has just a few counts. This may come from a read error, since a much larger clone is one base off. The V and J genes are TRBV4-1 and TRBJ2-5; maybe TRBD1 (6 bases). Trimming cost V 6 bases and J 3 bases, with 17 bases left between them. Germline CDR1 reads MGHRA; CDR2 reads YSYEKL. CDR3 size: 15 residues. DNA of the CDR3: TGCGCCAGCAGGGCTACGGACAGATCAAAAGAGACCCAGTACTTC. Amino acids: CASRATDRSKETQYF.

This clonotype was seen at least ten times. This chain links TRBV30 with TRBJ1-2; D not resolved. The CDR3 is 12 amino acids. Germline values: CDR1 GTSNPN, CDR2 SVGIG (reference sequence). Trimming left V 5 bases short and J 8 bases short, with 15 bases between. The CDR3 loop reads CAWESRLGGYTF. In DNA, the CDR3 is TGTGCCTGGGAAAGCAGGTTGGGAGGCTACACCTTC.

A word on this clonotype: One junction end does not reproduce the germline sequence, and a read error may be involved. The chain joins TRBV9 to TRBJ2-3; TRBD1 might be the D (6 bases). The CDR3 consists of 15 residues. Per the germline V gene, CDR1 is SGDLS and CDR2 is YYNGEE. The CDR3, as DNA: TGTGCCGGCAGCGAGGCGGGTTTGTGGACAGATATGCAGTATTTT. Translation: CAGSEAGLWTDMQYF.

This clonotype appeared many times. The chain couples TRBV6-1 to TRBJ2-7; 7 nucleotides line up with TRBD2. Trimming removed 0 bases from V and 6 bases from J; junction bases left unmatched: 2. The CDR3 is made up of 13 amino acids. Germline CDR1 is MNHNS and CDR2 is SASEGT. CDR3: CASSEARGGEQYF. The CDR3 DNA reads as TGTGCCAGCAGTGAAGCGCGCGGGGGCGAGCAGTACTTC.

This clonotype was counted at least ten times. The chain links TRBV20-1 to TRBJ2-2; weak D call: TRBD1 (5 bases). CDR3 length: 13 residues. Germline CDR1 reads DFQATT; CDR2 reads SNEGSKA (reference sequence). V shed 1 base and J shed 4 bases, with 7 bases lying between them. The CDR3 protein is CSARAGITGELFF. CDR3 nucleotides: TGCAGTGCTAGAGCAGGGATCACCGGGGAGCTGTTTTTT.

The V and J genes are TRBV20-1 and TRBJ1-1; 7 nucleotides match TRBD1. The germline V gene has CDR1 DFQATT and CDR2 SNEGSKA (reference sequence). The CDR3 contains 12 residues. The V and J ends lost 7 bases and 5 bases, in that order; junction bases with no gene match: 7. Here the CDR3 reads CSVPGGGTEAFF. The CDR3 region has the DNA TGCAGTGTACCAGGGGGTGGGACTGAAGCTTTCTTT.

At least ten counts were recorded for this clonotype. This rearrangement joins TRBV5-1 to TRBJ2-3, with D possibly TRBD1 on 6 matching bases. Trimming left V 2 bases short and J 3 bases short, with 16 bases between. The CDR3 has 16 amino acids. CDR1 is SGHRS, CDR2 YFSETQ, per germline. CDR3 protein: CASSFGTGTGTDTQYF. CDR3 sequence (DNA): TGCGCCAGCAGCTTTGGTACAGGGACGGGGACAGATACGCAGTATTTT.

This clonotype was seen ten or more times. V usage is TRBV25-1 and J usage is TRBJ2-7; the D is unclear. Germline V gene data show CDR1 as MGHDK and CDR2 as SYGVNS. The CDR3 consists of 15 residues. V lost 6 bases to trimming and J lost 2 bases, with 17 bases between them. For the CDR3, the DNA is TGTGCCAGCAGCTCCCGGACGGAAAGAACCTACGAGCAGTACTTC. Encoded protein: CASSSRTERTYEQYF.

This clonotype was recorded a few times. This rearrangement joins TRBV6-1 to TRBJ2-5; no definite D call. CDR1 is MNHNS and CDR2 is SASEGT in the germline V gene. This CDR3 contains 14 residues. Trimming stripped 5 bases from V and 7 bases from J, with 17 bases between. In DNA form, the CDR3 reads TGTGCCAGCAGTCTGGGTCAGTCCGCAAGGACCCAGTACTTC. This sequence encodes CASSLGQSARTQYF.

This clonotype occurred a few times. This chain links TRBV7-2 with TRBJ1-5; TRBD1 matches at 8 bases. Germline V gives CDR1 SGHTA, CDR2 FQGNSA. There are 17 residues in the CDR3. The trim removed 8 bases at V and 0 bases at J, leaving 12 bases unmatched. The CDR3 sequence is CASSPGTGAYSNQPQHF. CDR3 sequence (DNA): TGTGCCAGCTCACCCGGGACAGGAGCTTATAGCAATCAGCCCCAGCATTTT.

This clonotype was observed many times. V is TRBV6-1 and J is TRBJ2-1; 7 bases are a match to TRBD2. Germline CDR1 and CDR2: MNHNS and SASEGT. J gave up 9 bases and V 5 bases, and 4 bases lay outside the gene matches. CDR3 length: 12 residues. CDR3 sequence (DNA): TGTGCCAGCAGTCGGGACTACCCTGAGCAGTTCTTC. Translating gives CASSRDYPEQFF.